This T cell receptor (gamma chain) came from a study of Vδ1+ human thymocytes. Study findings and constraints: Thymic TRG and TRD repertoires appeared highly polyclonal. Donors shared many TRG clonotypes but few TRD clonotypes. Unlike peripheral blood Vdelta1+ controls, thymic delta-chain sequences included approximately 20% Vdelta2 and few Vdelta3. Bulk repertoire data may be misinterpreted because of unexpected Vdelta2 sequences.

Thymocytes were sorted as CD3+ TCRVdelta1+ TCRVdelta2- after alphabeta T cell depletion. The CDR3 loop spans 14 amino acids. Germline V lookup: CDR1 VTNTFY, CDR2 YDVSTARD (reference sequence). RNA was extracted from the cells and then reverse transcribed. The CDR3 regions were amplified by multiplex PCR from V-gene primers to a constant-region primer. With CATT, TCRdb re-called clones from the multiplex PCR reads. Found here are about 36,000 gamma-chain clones, around 20% of them singletons; the top ten hold about 2%. Turning to this clone: Its cognate antigen is unknown. One end of the junction varies from germline; a read error may be responsible.

The sequenced material came from Vdelta1+ gamma-delta thymocytes from the thymus. As for subset: FACS-sorted CD3+ TCRalphabeta- TCRVdelta1+ TCRVdelta2- thymocytes. The chain uses TRGV3 and TRGJ1 or TRGJ2. The sequence was obtained from a girl younger than two who had congenital heart surgery. CDR3 loop: CASWDRLNYYKKLF. The CDR3 bases are TGTGCCTCCTGGGACAGGCTGAATTATTATAAGAAACTCTTT.